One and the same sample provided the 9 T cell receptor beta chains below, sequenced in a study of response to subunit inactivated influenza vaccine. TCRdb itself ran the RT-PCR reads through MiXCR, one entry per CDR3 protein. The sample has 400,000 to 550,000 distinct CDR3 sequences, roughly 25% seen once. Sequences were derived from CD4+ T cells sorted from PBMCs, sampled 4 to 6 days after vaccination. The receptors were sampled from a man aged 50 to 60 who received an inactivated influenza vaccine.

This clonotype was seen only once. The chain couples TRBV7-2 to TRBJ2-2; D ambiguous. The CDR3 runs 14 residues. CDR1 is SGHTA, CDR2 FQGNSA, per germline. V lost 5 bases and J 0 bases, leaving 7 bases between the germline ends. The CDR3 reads CASSDGANTGELFF. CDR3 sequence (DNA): TGTGCCAGCAGCGACGGCGCGAACACCGGGGAGCTGTTTTTT.

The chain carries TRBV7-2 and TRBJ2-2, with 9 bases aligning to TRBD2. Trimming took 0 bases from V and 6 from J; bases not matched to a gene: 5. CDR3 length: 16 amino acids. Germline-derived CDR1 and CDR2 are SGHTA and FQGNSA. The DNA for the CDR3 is TGTGCCAGCAGCTTAGCGCGGGGGGGCGTCGCCGGGGAGCTGTTTTTT. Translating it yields CASSLARGGVAGELFF.

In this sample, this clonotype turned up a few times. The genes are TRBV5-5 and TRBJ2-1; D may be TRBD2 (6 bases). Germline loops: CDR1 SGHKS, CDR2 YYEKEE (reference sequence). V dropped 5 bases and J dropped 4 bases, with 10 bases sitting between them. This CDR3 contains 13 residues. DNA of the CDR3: TGTGCCAGCAGGGACGGACTATACAATGAGCAGTTCTTC. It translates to CASRDGLYNEQFF.

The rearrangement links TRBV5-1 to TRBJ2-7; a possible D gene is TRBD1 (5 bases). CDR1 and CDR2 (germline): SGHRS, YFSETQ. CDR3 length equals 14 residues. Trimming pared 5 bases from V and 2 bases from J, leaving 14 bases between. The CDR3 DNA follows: TGCGCCAGCAGGAGGAGTCAGGGCACCTACGAGCAGTACTTC. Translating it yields CASRRSQGTYEQYF.

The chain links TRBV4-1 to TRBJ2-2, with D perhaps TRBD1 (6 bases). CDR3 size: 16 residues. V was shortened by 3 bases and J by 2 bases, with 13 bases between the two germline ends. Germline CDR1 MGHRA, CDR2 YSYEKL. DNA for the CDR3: TGCGCCAGCAGCCAGATCGTGGGACATAACACCGGGGAGCTGTTTTTT. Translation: CASSQIVGHNTGELFF.

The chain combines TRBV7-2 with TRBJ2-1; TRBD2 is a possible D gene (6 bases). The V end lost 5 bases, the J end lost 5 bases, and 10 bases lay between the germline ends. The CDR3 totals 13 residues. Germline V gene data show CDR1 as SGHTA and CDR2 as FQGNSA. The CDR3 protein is CASSRRENNEQFF. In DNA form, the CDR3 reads TGTGCCAGCAGCCGCCGGGAGAACAATGAGCAGTTCTTC.

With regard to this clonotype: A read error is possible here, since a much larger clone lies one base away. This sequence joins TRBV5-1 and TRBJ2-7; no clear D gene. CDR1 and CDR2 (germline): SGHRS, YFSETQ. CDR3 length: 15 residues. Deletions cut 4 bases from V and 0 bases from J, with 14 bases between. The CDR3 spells CASSPMGNSSYEQYF. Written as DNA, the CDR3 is TGCGCCAGCAGCCCCATGGGGAATAGCTCCTACGAGCAGTACTTC.

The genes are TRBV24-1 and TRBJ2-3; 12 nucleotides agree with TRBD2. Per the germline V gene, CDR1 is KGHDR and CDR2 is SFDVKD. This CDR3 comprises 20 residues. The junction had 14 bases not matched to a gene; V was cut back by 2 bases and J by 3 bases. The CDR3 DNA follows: TGTGCCACCAGTGATTCTTGGGGCCTAAGGACTAGCGGGAAGACAGATACGCAGTATTTT. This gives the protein CATSDSWGLRTSGKTDTQYF.

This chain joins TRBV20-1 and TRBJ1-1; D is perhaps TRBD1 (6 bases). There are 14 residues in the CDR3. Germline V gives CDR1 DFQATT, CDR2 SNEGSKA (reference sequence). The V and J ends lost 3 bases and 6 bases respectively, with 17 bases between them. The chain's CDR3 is CSASPERGSAEAFF. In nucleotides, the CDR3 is TGCAGTGCTAGTCCCGAGAGGGGGAGCGCTGAAGCTTTCTTT.